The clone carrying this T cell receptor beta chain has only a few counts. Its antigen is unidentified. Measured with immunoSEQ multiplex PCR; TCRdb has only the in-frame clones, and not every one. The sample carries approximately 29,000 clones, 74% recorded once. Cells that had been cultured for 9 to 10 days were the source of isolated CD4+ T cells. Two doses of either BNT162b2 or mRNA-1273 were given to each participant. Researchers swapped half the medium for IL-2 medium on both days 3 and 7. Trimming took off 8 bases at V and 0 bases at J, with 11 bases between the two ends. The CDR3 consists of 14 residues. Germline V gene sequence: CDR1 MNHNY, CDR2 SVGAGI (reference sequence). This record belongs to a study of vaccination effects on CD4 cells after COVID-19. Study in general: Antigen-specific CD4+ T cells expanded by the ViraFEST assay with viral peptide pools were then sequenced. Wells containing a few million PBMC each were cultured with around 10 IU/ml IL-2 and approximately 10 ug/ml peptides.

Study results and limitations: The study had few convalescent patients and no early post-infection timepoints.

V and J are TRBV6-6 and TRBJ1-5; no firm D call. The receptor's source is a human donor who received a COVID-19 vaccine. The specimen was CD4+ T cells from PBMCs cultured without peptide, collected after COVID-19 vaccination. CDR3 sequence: CASGENYSNQPQHF. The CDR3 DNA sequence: TGTGCCAGCGGGGAAAACTATAGCAATCAGCCCCAGCATTTT.